This entry lists 21 T cell receptor beta chains sequenced from one sample in a study of blood T cells in healthy people across ages. For the second PCR, which ran for about 7 to 12 cycles, a sample-barcoded 5' primer and a J-beta primer mix were used. TCRdb redid the calling of the 5' RACE reads with MiXCR, one entry per CDR3 protein. The sample contains fewer than 2,000,000 distinct CDR3 sequences, about 31% of which appear only once. The material sequenced was blood. The receptors originated from a woman aged 30 to 39 in good health.

This clonotype has just a few counts. The chain is built from TRBV20-1 and TRBJ2-1; 10 positions match TRBD2. The CDR3 loop spans 15 amino acids. CDR1 is DFQATT, CDR2 SNEGSKA, per germline (reference sequence). Germline trimming cut 1 base from V and 5 bases from J; bases unmatched to any gene: 5. The CDR3 DNA is TGCAGTGCTAGAGCCCCTAGCGGGAGAAACAATGAGCAGTTCTTC. This encodes CSARAPSGRNNEQFF.

This chain connects TRBV4-2 to TRBJ1-2; perhaps TRBD1 as D (6 bases). The CDR3 totals 16 residues. Germline values: CDR1 LGHNA, CDR2 YNFKEQ. Trimming removed 0 bases from V and 4 bases from J, with 15 bases in between. The CDR3 here is CASSQDYGGLVYGYTF. DNA for the CDR3: TGTGCCAGCAGCCAAGATTACGGGGGCCTGGTCTATGGCTACACCTTC.

This clonotype appeared a few times. This rearrangement joins TRBV30 to TRBJ2-1; D is undetermined. The germline CDR1 and CDR2 sequences are GTSNPN and SVGIG (reference sequence). The CDR3 length is 14 residues. V dropped 0 bases and J dropped 3 bases, with 9 bases sitting between them. The CDR3 reads CAWSVGRIYNEQFF. The CDR3 coding sequence is TGTGCCTGGAGTGTAGGGCGTATCTACAATGAGCAGTTCTTC.

This clonotype appeared a few times. A read error is possible here, since a much larger clone lies one base away. The V and J genes are TRBV20-1 and TRBJ2-1; D is ambiguous. There are 11 residues in the CDR3. V lost 3 bases, J lost 5 bases, and 5 bases lay in between. CDR1 DFQATT and CDR2 SNEGSKA come from the germline V gene (reference sequence). CDR3 residues: CSARDDNEQFF. The CDR3, as DNA: TGCAGTGCTAGGGACGACAATGAGCAGTTCTTC.

As regards this clonotype: Its ends do not fully match the called genes, so a read error is possible. The chain joins TRBV5-1 to TRBJ2-7; D unresolved. The CDR3 spans 15 residues. Germline V gene sequence: CDR1 SGHRS, CDR2 YFSETQ. The CDR3 coding sequence is TGCGCCAGCGGTCCCGGGTCTTTTCTCTCCTACGAGCAGTGCTTC. Translating gives CASGPGSFLSYEQCF. Complete variable domain (other parts from reference TRBV5-1 and TRBJ2-7): KAGVTQTPRYLIKTRGQQVTLSCSPISGHRSVSWYQQTPGQGLQFLFEYFSETQRNKGNFPGRFSGRQFSNSRSEMNVSTLELGDSALYLCASGPGSFLSYEQCFGPGTRLTVT.

The V and J genes are TRBV5-1 and TRBJ2-7; D is undetermined. This CDR3 is 14 amino acids long. Germline V CDR1 and CDR2: SGHRS, YFSETQ. Between the trimmed V and J ends, which lost 5 bases and 2 bases, there was a span of 14 bases. The CDR3 loop reads CASSEESRAYEQYF. The CDR3 nucleotides read TGCGCCAGCAGTGAGGAATCAAGGGCCTACGAGCAGTACTTC.

Comment on this clonotype: Its ends do not fully match the called genes, so a read error is possible. This chain connects TRBV29-1 to TRBJ1-2; a possible D gene is TRBD1 (6 bases). CDR1 is SQVTM and CDR2 is ANQGSEA in the germline V gene. The CDR3 covers 15 residues. DNA of the CDR3: TGCAGCGTGGCTAAGGACAGACTATTTAACTATGGCCACACCTTC. It is translated as CSVAKDRLFNYGHTF.

The J gene is TRBJ1-4, the V gene TRBV5-1, with D unresolved. In germline, CDR1 is SGHRS, CDR2 YFSETQ. Trimming cost V 4 bases and J 10 bases, with 20 bases left between them. The CDR3 is 15 residues long. CDR3 sequence (DNA): TGCGCCAGCAGCCTCGAGGCCGCCGTCGCGGGAAAACTGTTTTTT. Protein sequence: CASSLEAAVAGKLFF.

This sequence joins TRBV29-1 and TRBJ1-5, with 12 bases fitting TRBD1. CDR1 and CDR2 from the germline V gene are SQVTM and ANQGSEA. The CDR3 has 14 amino acids. The CDR3 DNA is TGCAACGTCGCCGGGACAGGGGGCGATCAGCCCCAGCATTTT. It yields the protein CNVAGTGGDQPQHF.

This clonotype came up a few times. The rearrangement joins TRBV6-5 to TRBJ2-3, with no clear D. Germline assignment: CDR1 MNHEY and CDR2 SVGAGI. The CDR3 covers 13 residues. V lost 2 bases to trimming and J lost 4 bases, with 7 bases between them. As DNA, the CDR3 is TGTGCCAGCAGTTACACAGTTTCAGATACGCAGTATTTT. Translated, it gives CASSYTVSDTQYF.

The gene calls are TRBV12-3 or TRBV12-4 and TRBJ1-2; D may be TRBD1 (5 bases). Deletions cut 6 bases from V and 2 bases from J, with 16 bases between. The CDR3 covers 15 residues. CDR3: CASRGGWDGNYGYTF. The CDR3 DNA sequence: TGTGCCAGCAGGGGGGGATGGGATGGCAACTATGGCTACACCTTC.

The chain combines TRBV28 with TRBJ2-4; 7 positions agree with TRBD1. The last part of the DNA fits TRBJ2-7 better; the J call may be wrong. There are 13 residues in the CDR3. Germline values: CDR1 MDHEN, CDR2 SYDVKM. The CDR3 DNA reads as TGTGCCAGCTCGACAGGGTCTCTCTACGAGCAGTACTTC. It translates to CASSTGSLYEQYF.

The V and J genes are TRBV12-3 or TRBV12-4 and TRBJ2-7, with D possibly being TRBD1 (5 bases). The V end lost 7 bases, the J end lost 4 bases, and 14 bases lay between the germline ends. The CDR3 totals 13 residues. As DNA, the CDR3 is TGTGCCAGCACCCCTGGGGCAGCATACGAGCAGTACTTC. This codes for CASTPGAAYEQYF.

The chain recombines TRBV4-1 with TRBJ1-2, with D hard to call. Germline lookup yields CDR1 MGHRA and CDR2 YSYEKL. V dropped 0 bases and J dropped 7 bases, with 12 bases sitting between them. The length of the CDR3 is 14 residues. The CDR3 DNA follows: TGCGCCAGCAGCCAAGATTCGGGGTCCGCTGGCTACACCTTC. Translating gives CASSQDSGSAGYTF.

In this sample, this clonotype turned up a few times. The V call is TRBV5-1, the J call TRBJ2-1, with TRBD2 identical over 16 bases. The CDR3 extends over 18 amino acids. Germline values: CDR1 SGHRS, CDR2 YFSETQ. Unmatched junction bases numbered 6, after V lost 4 bases and J lost 2 bases. The DNA of the CDR3 is TGCGCCAGCAGCATTCCGGGACTAGCGGGAGGGACCTACAATGAGCAGTTCTTC. This codes for CASSIPGLAGGTYNEQFF. Complete variable domain (other parts from reference TRBV5-1 and TRBJ2-1): KAGVTQTPRYLIKTRGQQVTLSCSPISGHRSVSWYQQTPGQGLQFLFEYFSETQRNKGNFPGRFSGRQFSNSRSEMNVSTLELGDSALYLCASSIPGLAGGTYNEQFFGPGTRLTVL.

The chain is built from TRBV27 and TRBJ1-2; D gene ambiguous. V lost 5 bases and J lost 8, with 15 bases in between. From germline, CDR1 is MNHEY and CDR2 SMNVEV (reference sequence). The CDR3 runs to 13 residues. Here the CDR3 reads CASSGTDTIGYTF. In nucleotides, the CDR3 is TGTGCCAGCAGTGGAACGGATACTATCGGCTACACCTTC.

The V and J genes are TRBV7-9 and TRBJ2-7, with 8 bases that match TRBD2. The CDR3 covers 15 residues. The V and J ends lost 4 bases and 5 bases, in that order; junction bases with no gene match: 10. CDR1 and CDR2 from the germline V gene are SEHNR and FQNEAQ (reference sequence). The CDR3 sequence is CASSSSGGLGNEQYF. The CDR3 coding sequence is TGTGCCAGCAGCTCGTCGGGGGGGTTAGGTAACGAGCAGTACTTC.

This clonotype was counted at least ten times. The V gene is TRBV12-3 or TRBV12-4, the J gene TRBJ1-4; 10 nucleotides match TRBD1. After removal of 6 bases from V and 5 bases from J, the junction contained 3 bases not matched to a gene. The CDR3 is 14 residues long. CDR3 sequence (DNA): TGTGCCAGCAGCAGACAGGGGGCAAATGAAAAACTGTTTTTT. As protein: CASSRQGANEKLFF.

The rearrangement uses TRBV4-1 and TRBJ1-4; 7 nucleotides match TRBD1. The CDR3 covers 17 residues. V was pared by 3 bases and J by 7 bases, with 14 bases of the junction left unmatched. CDR1 and CDR2 (germline): MGHRA, YSYEKL. DNA of the CDR3: TGCGCCAGCAGCCACCCCAGAACGGGAGGGGGCATTGAAAAACTGTTTTTT. Translated, it gives CASSHPRTGGGIEKLFF.

This clonotype was found a few times. V and J are TRBV27 and TRBJ2-1; TRBD2 aligns across 16 bases. The CDR3 has 19 residues. V gave up 5 bases and J gave up 3 bases; unmatched junction bases: 10. CDR1 is MNHEY and CDR2 is SMNVEV in the germline V gene (reference sequence). DNA of the CDR3: TGTGCCAGCAGTCCATCGGGGACTAGCGGGAGGGATGTCTACAATGAGCAGTTCTTC. This sequence encodes CASSPSGTSGRDVYNEQFF.

This clonotype was recorded many times. This chain joins TRBV5-1 and TRBJ2-1; the match to TRBD2 covers 12 bases. The junction had 7 bases not matched to a gene; V was cut back by 1 base and J by 8 bases. This CDR3 has 16 residues. Germline V lookup: CDR1 SGHRS, CDR2 YFSETQ. CDR3 residues: CASSLSRLAGVYEQFF. CDR3 coding DNA: TGCGCCAGCAGCTTGTCGCGACTAGCGGGGGTCTATGAGCAGTTCTTC.